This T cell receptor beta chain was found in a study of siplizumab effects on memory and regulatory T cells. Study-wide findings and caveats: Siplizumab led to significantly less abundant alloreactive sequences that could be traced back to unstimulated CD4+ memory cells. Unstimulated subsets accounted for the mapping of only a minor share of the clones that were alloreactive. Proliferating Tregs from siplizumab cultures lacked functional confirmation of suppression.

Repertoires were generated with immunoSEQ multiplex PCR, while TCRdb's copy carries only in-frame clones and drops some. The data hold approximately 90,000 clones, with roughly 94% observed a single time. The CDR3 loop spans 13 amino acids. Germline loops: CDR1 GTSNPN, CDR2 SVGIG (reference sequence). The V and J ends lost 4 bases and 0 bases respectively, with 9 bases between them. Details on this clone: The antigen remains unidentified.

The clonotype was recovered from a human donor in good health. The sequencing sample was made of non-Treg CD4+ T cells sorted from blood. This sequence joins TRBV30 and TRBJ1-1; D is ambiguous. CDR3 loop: CAWNRVVNTEAFF. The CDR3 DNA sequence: TGTGCCTGGAATCGGGTGGTGAACACTGAAGCTTTCTTT.